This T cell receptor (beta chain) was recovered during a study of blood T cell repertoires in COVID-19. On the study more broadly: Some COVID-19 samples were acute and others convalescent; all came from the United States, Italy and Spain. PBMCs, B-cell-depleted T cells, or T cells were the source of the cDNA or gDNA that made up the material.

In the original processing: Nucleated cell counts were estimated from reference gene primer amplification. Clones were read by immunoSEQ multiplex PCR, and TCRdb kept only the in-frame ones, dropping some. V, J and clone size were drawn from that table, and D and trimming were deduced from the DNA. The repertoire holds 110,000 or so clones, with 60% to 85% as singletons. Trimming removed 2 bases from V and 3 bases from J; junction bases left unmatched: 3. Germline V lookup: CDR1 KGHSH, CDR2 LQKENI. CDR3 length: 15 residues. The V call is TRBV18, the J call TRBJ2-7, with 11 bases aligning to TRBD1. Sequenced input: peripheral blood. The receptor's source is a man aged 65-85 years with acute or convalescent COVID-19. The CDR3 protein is CASSPGTGGSYEQYF. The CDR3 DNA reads TGTGCCAGCTCACCAGGGACAGGGGGTAGCTACGAGCAGTACTTC.